The following is a TCR beta chain sequence with its context. The data originate from a study of OX40 agonist ivuxolimab in advanced cancers. Study background: The eligibility criteria allowed prior anti-PD-1, anti-PD-L1 or anti-CTLA-4 therapy, and roughly 39% had some.

Generated by immunoSEQ multiplex PCR, the TCRdb table keeps only in-frame clones and is missing some. The repertoire has tens of thousands of clones, 85% to 90% of them found once; the top ten carry approximately 11%. In germline, CDR1 is MGHRA, CDR2 YSYEKL. The CDR3 is 15 amino acids. The ends were cut back, 2 bases at V and 0 bases at J, with 7 bases in the middle. This TCR came from an adult with an advanced solid tumor such as melanoma, head and neck, liver or kidney cancer. The chain combines TRBV4-1 with TRBJ1-4; D gene uncertain. Sequences were derived from CD4+ or CD8+ T cells sorted from blood, sampled in a trial of the OX40 agonist ivuxolimab. CDR3 region: CASSQLTPTNEKLFF. The DNA for the CDR3 is TGCGCCAGCAGCCAACTCACTCCAACTAATGAAAAACTGTTTTTT.